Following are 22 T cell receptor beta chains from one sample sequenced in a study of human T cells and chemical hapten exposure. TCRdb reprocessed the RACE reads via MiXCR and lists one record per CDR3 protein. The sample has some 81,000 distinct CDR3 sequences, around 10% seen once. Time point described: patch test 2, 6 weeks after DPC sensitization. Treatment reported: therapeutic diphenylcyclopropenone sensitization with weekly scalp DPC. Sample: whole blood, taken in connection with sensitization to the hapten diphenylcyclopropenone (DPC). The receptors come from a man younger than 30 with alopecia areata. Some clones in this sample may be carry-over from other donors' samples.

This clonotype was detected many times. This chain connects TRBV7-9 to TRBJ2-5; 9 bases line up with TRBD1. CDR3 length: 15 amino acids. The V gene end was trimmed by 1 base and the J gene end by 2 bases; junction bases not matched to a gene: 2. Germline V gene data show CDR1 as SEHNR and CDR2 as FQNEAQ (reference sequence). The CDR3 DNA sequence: TGTGCCAGCAGCTTAGGGGACAGGGTTCAAGAGACCCAGTACTTC. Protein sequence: CASSLGDRVQETQYF.

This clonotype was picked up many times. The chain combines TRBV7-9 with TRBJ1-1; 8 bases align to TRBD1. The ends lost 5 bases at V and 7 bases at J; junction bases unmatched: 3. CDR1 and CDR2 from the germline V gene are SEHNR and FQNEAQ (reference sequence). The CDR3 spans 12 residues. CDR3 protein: CASSTTGGEAFF. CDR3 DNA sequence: TGTGCCAGCAGCACTACAGGGGGTGAAGCTTTCTTT.

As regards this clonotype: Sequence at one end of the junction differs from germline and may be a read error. The CDR3 DNA sequence: TGTGCCAGCAGCCGTGGACGTAGCGATCAGCCCCAGCATTTT. Translated: CASSRGRSDQPQHF. The V gene is TRBV6-2 or TRBV6-3, the J gene TRBJ1-5; D is undetermined. The length of the CDR3 is 14 residues. Germline CDR1 is MNHEY and CDR2 is SVGEGT.

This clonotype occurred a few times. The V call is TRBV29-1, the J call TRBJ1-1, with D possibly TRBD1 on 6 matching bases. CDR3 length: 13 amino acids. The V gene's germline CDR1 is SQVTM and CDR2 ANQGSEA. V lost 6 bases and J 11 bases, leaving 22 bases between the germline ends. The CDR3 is CSVGGLYPNRAFF. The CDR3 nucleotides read TGCAGCGTGGGGGGCTTATATCCCAATCGGGCTTTCTTT.

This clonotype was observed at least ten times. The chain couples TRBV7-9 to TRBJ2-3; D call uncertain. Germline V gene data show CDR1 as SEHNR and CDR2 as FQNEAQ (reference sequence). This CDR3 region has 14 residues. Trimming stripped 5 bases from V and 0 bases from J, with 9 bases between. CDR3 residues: CASSRLSSTDTQYF. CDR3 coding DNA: TGTGCCAGCAGCCGACTTTCAAGCACAGATACGCAGTATTTT.

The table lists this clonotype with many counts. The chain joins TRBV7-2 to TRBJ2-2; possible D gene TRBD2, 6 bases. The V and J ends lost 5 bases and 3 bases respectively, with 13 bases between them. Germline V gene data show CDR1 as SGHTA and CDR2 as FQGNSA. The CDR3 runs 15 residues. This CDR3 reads CASSRSGVDTGELFF. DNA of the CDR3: TGTGCCAGCAGCCGGTCGGGGGTGGACACCGGGGAGCTGTTTTTT.

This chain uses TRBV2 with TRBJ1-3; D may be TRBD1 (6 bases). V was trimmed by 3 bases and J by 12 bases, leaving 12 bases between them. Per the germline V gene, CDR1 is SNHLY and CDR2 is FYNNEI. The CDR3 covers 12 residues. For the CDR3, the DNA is TGTGCCAGCAGTGAGTCGGGACACGACATATATTTT. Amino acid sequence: CASSESGHDIYF.

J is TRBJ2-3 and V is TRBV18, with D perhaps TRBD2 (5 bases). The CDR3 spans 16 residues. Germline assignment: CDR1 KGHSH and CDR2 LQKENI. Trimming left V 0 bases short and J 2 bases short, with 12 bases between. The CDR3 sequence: CASSPPSGIDTDTQYF. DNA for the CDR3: TGTGCCAGCTCACCACCTTCCGGGATTGACACAGATACGCAGTATTTT.

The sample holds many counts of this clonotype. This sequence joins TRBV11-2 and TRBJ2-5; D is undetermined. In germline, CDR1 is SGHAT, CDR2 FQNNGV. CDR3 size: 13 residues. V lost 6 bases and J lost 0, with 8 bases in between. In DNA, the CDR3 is TGTGCCAGCAGAAACCTGTACCAAGAGACCCAGTACTTC. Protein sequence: CASRNLYQETQYF.

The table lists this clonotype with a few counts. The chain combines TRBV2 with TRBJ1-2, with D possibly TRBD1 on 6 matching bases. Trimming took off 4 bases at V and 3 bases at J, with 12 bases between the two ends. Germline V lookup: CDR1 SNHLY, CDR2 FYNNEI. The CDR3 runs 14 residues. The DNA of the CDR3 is TGTGCCAGCAGTGTTGAAACAGGGTACTATGGCTACACCTTC. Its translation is CASSVETGYYGYTF.

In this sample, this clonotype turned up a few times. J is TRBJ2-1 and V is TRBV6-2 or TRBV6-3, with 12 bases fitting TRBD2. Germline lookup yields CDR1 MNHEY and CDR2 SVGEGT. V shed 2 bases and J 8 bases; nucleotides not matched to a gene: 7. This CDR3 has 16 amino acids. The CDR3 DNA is TGTGCCAGCAGTTACCCTAGCGGGGGGGCCGGATATGAGCAGTTCTTC. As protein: CASSYPSGGAGYEQFF.

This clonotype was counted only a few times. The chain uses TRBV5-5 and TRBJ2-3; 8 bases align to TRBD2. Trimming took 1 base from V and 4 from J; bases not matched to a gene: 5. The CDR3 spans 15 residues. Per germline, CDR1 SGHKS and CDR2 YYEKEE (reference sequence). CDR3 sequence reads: CASSLSAGGSDTQYF. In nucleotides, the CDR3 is TGTGCCAGCAGCTTGAGTGCGGGGGGATCAGATACGCAGTATTTT. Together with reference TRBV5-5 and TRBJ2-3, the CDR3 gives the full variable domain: DAGVTQSPTHLIKTRGQQVTLRCSPISGHKSVSWYQQVLGQGPQFIFQYYEKEERGRGNFPDRFSARQFPNYSSELNVNALLLGDSALYLCASSLSAGGSDTQYFGPGTRLTVL.

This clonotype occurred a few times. CDR3 protein: CASSAGQGGYGYTF. The CDR3 DNA follows: TGTGCCAGCAGTGCGGGACAGGGAGGCTATGGCTACACCTTC. The chain joins TRBV12-3 or TRBV12-4 to TRBJ1-2; TRBD1 agrees at 9 bases. With V trimmed by 5 bases and J by 4 bases, 5 bases remained unmatched. The CDR3 loop spans 14 amino acids.

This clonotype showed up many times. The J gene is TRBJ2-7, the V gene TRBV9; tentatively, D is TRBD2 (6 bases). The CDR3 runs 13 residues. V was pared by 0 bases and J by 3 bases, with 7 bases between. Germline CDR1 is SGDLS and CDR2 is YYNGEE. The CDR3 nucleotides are TGTGCCAGCAGCGTAGGACTAGACTACGAGCAGTACTTC. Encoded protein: CASSVGLDYEQYF. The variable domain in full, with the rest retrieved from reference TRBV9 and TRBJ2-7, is DSGVTQTPKHLITATGQRVTLRCSPRSGDLSVYWYQQSLDQGLQFLIQYYNGEERAKGNILERFSAQQFPDLHSELNLSSLELGDSALYFCASSVGLDYEQYFGPGTRLTVT.

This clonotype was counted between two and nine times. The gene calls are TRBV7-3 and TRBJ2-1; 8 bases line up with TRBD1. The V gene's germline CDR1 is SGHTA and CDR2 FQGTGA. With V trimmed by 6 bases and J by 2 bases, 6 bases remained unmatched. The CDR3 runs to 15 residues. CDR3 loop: CASSLGQGPYNEQFF. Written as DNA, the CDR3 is TGTGCCAGCAGTCTTGGACAGGGCCCCTACAATGAGCAGTTCTTC.

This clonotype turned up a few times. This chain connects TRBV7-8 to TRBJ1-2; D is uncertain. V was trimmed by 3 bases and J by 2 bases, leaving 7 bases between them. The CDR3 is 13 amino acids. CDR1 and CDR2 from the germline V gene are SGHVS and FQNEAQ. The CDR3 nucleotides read TGTGCCAGCAGCTTGGCAGTCAACTATGGCTACACCTTC. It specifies CASSLAVNYGYTF.

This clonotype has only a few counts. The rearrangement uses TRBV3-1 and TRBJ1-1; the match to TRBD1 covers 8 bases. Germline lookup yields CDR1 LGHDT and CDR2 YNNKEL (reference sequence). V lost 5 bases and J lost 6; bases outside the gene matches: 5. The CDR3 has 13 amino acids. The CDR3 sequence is CASSLDRAAEAFF. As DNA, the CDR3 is TGTGCCAGCAGCTTGGACAGGGCCGCTGAAGCTTTCTTT.

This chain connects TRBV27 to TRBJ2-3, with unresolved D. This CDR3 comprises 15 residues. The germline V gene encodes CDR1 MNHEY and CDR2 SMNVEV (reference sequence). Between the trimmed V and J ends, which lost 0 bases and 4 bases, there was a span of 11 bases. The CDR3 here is CASSLSPGNSDTQYF. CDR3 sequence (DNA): TGTGCCAGCAGTTTATCGCCCGGAAATTCAGATACGCAGTATTTT.

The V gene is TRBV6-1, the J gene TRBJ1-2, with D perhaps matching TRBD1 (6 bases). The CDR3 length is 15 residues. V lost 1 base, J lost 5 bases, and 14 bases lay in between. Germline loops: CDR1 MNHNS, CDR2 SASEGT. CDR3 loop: CASSEGRRTVYGYTF. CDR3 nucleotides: TGTGCCAGCAGTGAAGGGCGTAGGACAGTTTATGGCTACACCTTC.

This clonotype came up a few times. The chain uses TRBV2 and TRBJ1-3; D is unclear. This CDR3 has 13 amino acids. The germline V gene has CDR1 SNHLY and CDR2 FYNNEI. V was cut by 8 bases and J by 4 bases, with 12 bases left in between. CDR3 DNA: TGTGCCAGCGGTCTCCAACCCGGAAACACCATATATTTT. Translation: CASGLQPGNTIYF.

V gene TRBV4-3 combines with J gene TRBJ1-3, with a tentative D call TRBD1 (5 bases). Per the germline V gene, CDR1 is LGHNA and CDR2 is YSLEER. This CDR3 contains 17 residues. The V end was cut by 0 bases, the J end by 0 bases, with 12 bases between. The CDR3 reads CASSQDRWGHSGNTIYF. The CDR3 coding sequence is TGCGCCAGCAGCCAAGATAGGTGGGGCCACTCTGGAAACACCATATATTTT.

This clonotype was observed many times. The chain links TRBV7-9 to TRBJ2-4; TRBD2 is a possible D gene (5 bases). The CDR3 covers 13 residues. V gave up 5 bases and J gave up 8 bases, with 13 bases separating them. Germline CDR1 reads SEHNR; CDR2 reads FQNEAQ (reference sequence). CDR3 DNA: TGTGCCAGCAGCGGGAGCAGTGGGGACATTCAGTACTTC. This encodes CASSGSSGDIQYF.